These 15 T cell receptor beta chains share one sample of origin, sequenced in a study of blood T cell repertoires in COVID-19. Clones were sequenced by immunoSEQ multiplex PCR, and TCRdb holds only the in-frame ones, with some missing. The sample lists 300,000 to 350,000 clones; roughly 90% were seen once. What was sequenced was PBMCs or T cells enriched from blood (not recorded which). The receptors shown here come from a woman aged 30 to 39 who had been exposed to COVID-19.

The rearrangement links TRBV5-1 to TRBJ2-7; 7 nucleotides match TRBD1. The CDR3 is 15 residues long. The germline gives CDR1 SGHRS, CDR2 YFSETQ. After removal of 3 bases from V and 4 bases from J, the junction contained 10 bases not matched to a gene. Here the CDR3 reads CASSSNTGVRYEQYF. DNA of the CDR3: TGCGCCAGCAGCTCCAATACAGGGGTGAGGTACGAGCAGTACTTC.

This rearrangement joins TRBV29-1 to TRBJ1-3; 8 bases match TRBD1. V lost 6 bases to trimming and J lost 2 bases; unmatched junction nucleotides: 6. There are 14 residues in the CDR3. Germline CDR1 reads SQVTM; CDR2 reads ANQGSEA. In DNA, the CDR3 is TGCAGCGTGTCCGACAGGGGCCCTGGAAACACCATATATTTT. Translated, it gives CSVSDRGPGNTIYF.

The rearrangement uses TRBV25-1 and TRBJ2-1; 10 bases line up with TRBD2. Germline CDR1 reads MGHDK; CDR2 reads SYGVNS. With 0 bases clipped from V and 9 bases from J, the junction kept 11 bases outside the gene matches. The CDR3 loop spans 17 amino acids. CDR3 residues: CASSEYRSGGATGEQFF. CDR3 in DNA: TGTGCCAGCAGTGAATACAGGAGCGGGGGGGCCACGGGTGAGCAGTTCTTC.

The rearrangement links TRBV5-1 to TRBJ2-1; 10 bases line up with TRBD2. CDR3 length: 15 residues. The V and J ends lost 6 bases and 9 bases, in that order; junction bases with no gene match: 12. Germline lookup yields CDR1 SGHRS and CDR2 YFSETQ. Here the CDR3 reads CASTPGLAEMGEQFF. CDR3 DNA: TGCGCCAGCACTCCCGGACTAGCGGAGATGGGTGAGCAGTTCTTC.

The chain joins TRBV2 to TRBJ2-5; the match to TRBD2 covers 15 bases. This CDR3 spans 16 amino acids. CDR1 and CDR2 (germline): SNHLY, FYNNEI. J was trimmed by 4 bases and V by 7 bases; bases with no gene match: 7. The DNA for the CDR3 is TGTGCCAGCATGGGACTAGCGGGGGGTCCCTCAGAGACCCAGTACTTC. This encodes CASMGLAGGPSETQYF.

The CDR3 here is CACSWGINEKLFF. Written as DNA, the CDR3 is TGTGCCTGTTCCTGGGGCATTAATGAAAAACTGTTTTTT. This chain uses TRBV30 with TRBJ1-4; D is perhaps TRBD1 (5 bases). The CDR3 length is 13 residues. V was trimmed by 6 bases and J by 4 bases, leaving 12 bases between them. Germline V lookup: CDR1 GTSNPN, CDR2 SVGIG (reference sequence).

The chain carries TRBV5-6 and TRBJ1-2, with 7 bases lining up with TRBD1. With V trimmed by 4 bases and J by 6 bases, 3 bases remained unmatched. The CDR3 covers 12 residues. Germline CDR1 reads SGHDT; CDR2 reads YYEEEE. The CDR3 bases are TGTGCCAGCAGCCCCGGACAGGATGGCTACACCTTC. Translation gives CASSPGQDGYTF. The whole variable domain, filled in from reference TRBV5-6 and TRBJ1-2, reads DAGVTQSPTHLIKTRGQQVTLRCSPKSGHDTVSWYQQALGQGPQFIFQYYEEEERQRGNFPDRFSGHQFPNYSSELNVNALLLGDSALYLCASSPGQDGYTFGSGTRLTVV.

This clone was seen only once. The gene calls are TRBV3-1 (or the pseudogene TRBV3-2) and TRBJ1-1; D not certain. Germline CDR1 LGHDT, CDR2 YNNKEL (reference sequence). Trimming cost V 1 base and J 0 bases, with 9 bases left between them. The CDR3 has 15 residues. The CDR3 here is CASSQVTGMNTEAFF. The CDR3 DNA is TGTGCCAGCAGCCAAGTTACGGGTATGAACACTGAAGCTTTCTTT.

The rearrangement joins TRBV24-1 to TRBJ2-1, with 10 positions matching TRBD2. V lost 7 bases and J lost 1; bases outside the gene matches: 15. Germline CDR1 and CDR2: KGHDR and SFDVKD. This CDR3 region has 19 residues. The CDR3 nucleotides read TGTGCCACCAGCCAGCGAAGGGGGCTAGCGGGGGAGTCCTACAATGAGCAGTTCTTC. This sequence encodes CATSQRRGLAGESYNEQFF.

The chain joins TRBV24-1 to TRBJ2-5; 8 nucleotides align to TRBD2. The CDR3 extends over 16 amino acids. With 2 bases clipped from V and 4 bases from J, the junction kept 8 bases outside the gene matches. Germline values: CDR1 KGHDR, CDR2 SFDVKD. The chain's CDR3 is CATSDSRGGWGETQYF. CDR3 DNA: TGTGCCACCAGTGATTCACGGGGGGGATGGGGAGAGACCCAGTACTTC.

The chain employs TRBV5-6 and TRBJ1-2; D call uncertain. The CDR3 consists of 16 residues. V was cut by 0 bases and J by 4 bases, with 16 bases left in between. The V gene's germline CDR1 is SGHDT and CDR2 YYEEEE. The CDR3 region has the DNA TGTGCCAGCAGCTTGGTCCACACGGAGGATATCTATGGCTACACCTTC. It translates to CASSLVHTEDIYGYTF.

For this clone: The same CDR3 also results from other DNA sequences found in this sample. This chain connects TRBV19 to TRBJ2-7; 7 nucleotides match TRBD1. CDR1 and CDR2 from the germline V gene are LNHDA and SQIVND (reference sequence). The CDR3 has 14 amino acids. V dropped 3 bases and J dropped 0; count of bases not matched to a gene: 2. The CDR3 DNA reads as TGTGCCAGTAGTATTCGGGACAGCTCCTACGAGCAGTACTTC. It yields the protein CASSIRDSSYEQYF.

Remarks on this clone: Other nucleotide sequences from this sample produce the same CDR3. This chain links TRBV3-1 (or the pseudogene TRBV3-2) with TRBJ1-2, with TRBD1 matching over 11 bases. Germline lookup yields CDR1 LGHDT and CDR2 YNNKEL (reference sequence). The CDR3 has 13 residues. V was clipped by 1 base and J by 8 bases; unmatched bases: 0. The CDR3 protein is CASSQGTGGGYTF. The CDR3 coding sequence is TGTGCCAGCAGCCAAGGGACAGGGGGCGGCTACACCTTC.

The chain joins TRBV24-1 to TRBJ2-3, with 12 bases identical to TRBD2. The CDR3 is made up of 19 amino acids. Germline assignment: CDR1 KGHDR and CDR2 SFDVKD. Trimming removed 1 base from V and 0 bases from J; junction bases left unmatched: 7. The CDR3: CATSDFRRTSGASTDTQYF. The CDR3 DNA reads TGTGCCACCAGTGATTTCCGCCGGACTAGCGGGGCTAGCACAGATACGCAGTATTTT.

This chain links TRBV5-1 with TRBJ1-6; D uncertain. The CDR3 length is 13 residues. Trimming removed 4 bases at V and 12 bases at J, with 14 bases between. Germline V CDR1 and CDR2: SGHRS, YFSETQ. CDR3 protein: CASSPMSIGPLHF. CDR3 sequence (DNA): TGCGCCAGCAGCCCGATGAGCATTGGACCCCTCCACTTT. Filled out from reference TRBV5-1 and TRBJ1-6, the complete variable domain reads KAGVTQTPRYLIKTRGQQVTLSCSPISGHRSVSWYQQTPGQGLQFLFEYFSETQRNKGNFPGRFSGRQFSNSRSEMNVSTLELGDSALYLCASSPMSIGPLHFGNGTRLTVT.